The 13 T cell receptor beta chains presented below share a single source sample, sequenced in a study of blood T cells in healthy people across ages. The second PCR ran about 6 to 11 cycles with a sample-barcoded 5' primer and J-beta primers. A single record per CDR3 protein comes from TCRdb applying MiXCR to the 5' RACE reads. The data contain 600,000 to 650,000 distinct CDR3 sequences, 58% of them singletons. The sequenced material came from blood. The source is a man in his 60s in good health.

This clonotype was found a few times. This chain links TRBV7-2 with TRBJ2-5; TRBD2 matches 9 bases. Germline CDR1 SGHTA, CDR2 FQGNSA. Trimming at V came to 4 bases and at J to 1 base, leaving 4 bases not matched to a gene. This CDR3 has 15 amino acids. For the CDR3, the DNA is TGTGCCAGCAGCTGGACTAGCGCTACCCAAGAGACCCAGTACTTC. Translating it yields CASSWTSATQETQYF. Combining the CDR3 with reference TRBV7-2 and TRBJ2-5 gives the whole variable domain GAGVSQSPSNKVTEKGKDVELRCDPISGHTALYWYRQSLGQGLEFLIYFQGNSAPDKSGLPSDRFSAERTGGSVSTLTIQRTQQEDSAVYLCASSWTSATQETQYFGPGTRLLVL.

This clonotype occurred a few times. The rearrangement links TRBV28 to TRBJ2-7; the match to TRBD1 covers 10 bases. CDR1 MDHEN and CDR2 SYDVKM come from the germline V gene. With V trimmed by 6 bases and J by 4 bases, 9 bases remained unmatched. This CDR3 spans 15 amino acids. The DNA for the CDR3 is TGTGCCAGCAGCCTTTTCGACAGGGGGCGATACGAGCAGTACTTC. It translates to CASSLFDRGRYEQYF.

The chain is built from TRBV5-1 and TRBJ2-1; 8 bases are shared with TRBD1. After removal of 4 bases from V and 10 bases from J, the junction contained 13 bases not matched to a gene. The germline gives CDR1 SGHRS, CDR2 YFSETQ. This CDR3 spans 15 amino acids. This CDR3 is CASSVSGQVGHEQFF. The CDR3 DNA reads as TGCGCCAGCAGCGTGTCGGGACAGGTCGGGCACGAGCAGTTCTTC.

V is TRBV21-1 and J is TRBJ2-3; the table calls TRBD2, which could not be checked here. TRBV21-1 is given as a pseudogene. CDR3 length equals 17 residues. CDR3 DNA: TGTGCCAGCAGCTCTCGACTAGCGGGGGCCAGCACAGATACGCAGTATTTT. This codes for CASSSRLAGASTDTQYF.

Only a few counts were recorded for this clonotype. The chain couples TRBV27 to TRBJ2-7; the D call may be TRBD1 or TRBD2 (5 bases each). V was trimmed by 5 bases and J by 2 bases, leaving 16 bases between them. CDR1 MNHEY and CDR2 SMNVEV come from the germline V gene (reference sequence). The CDR3 runs 15 residues. CDR3 protein: CASSRGPGTTYEQYF. For the CDR3, the DNA is TGTGCCAGCAGTCGGGGCCCAGGAACGACCTACGAGCAGTACTTC.

The table lists this clonotype with a count of one. The chain joins TRBV15 to TRBJ2-1; D is uncertain. The end of the DNA is better explained by TRBJ2-7, so the J call may be wrong. CDR1 is LNHNV and CDR2 is YYDKDF in the germline V gene (reference sequence). This CDR3 is 13 amino acids long. The CDR3 sequence is CATSRDRLHEQYF. The CDR3 DNA sequence: TGTGCCACCAGCAGAGATCGGCTCCACGAGCAGTACTTC.

The chain couples TRBV28 to TRBJ2-7; 13 bases are a match to TRBD2. The trim removed 6 bases at V and 1 base at J, leaving 9 bases unmatched. The CDR3 totals 17 residues. The germline gives CDR1 MDHEN, CDR2 SYDVKM. The CDR3 bases are TGTGCCAGCAGCCGACTAGCGGGGGGCCTCGTTTCCTACGAGCAGTACTTC. Amino acids: CASSRLAGGLVSYEQYF.

On this clonotype itself: A junction boundary mismatches the germline segment, possibly from a read error. The chain has TRBV7-9 and TRBJ2-4; the match to TRBD1 covers 8 bases. The length of the CDR3 is 16 residues. The germline CDR1 and CDR2 sequences are SEHNR and FQNEAQ (reference sequence). CDR3 DNA: TGTGCCGGCAGCCAGGACAGGGCACTAGCCAAAAACATTCAGTACTTC. Its protein product is CAGSQDRALAKNIQYF.

Concerning this clonotype: This may stem from a read error, because a much larger clone lies one nucleotide away. This rearrangement joins TRBV19 to TRBJ2-7; TRBD2 aligns across 8 bases. This CDR3 spans 15 amino acids. Germline V gene lookup returns CDR1 LNHDA and CDR2 SQIVND (reference sequence). V lost 6 bases and J lost 7; bases outside the gene matches: 14. The CDR3 nucleotides read TGTGCCAGTAGCTTAACTAGCGGAGCTTACGATGAGCAGTACTTC. This encodes CASSLTSGAYDEQYF.

This rearrangement joins TRBV20-1 to TRBJ2-3; 11 nucleotides match TRBD2. V lost 6 bases, J lost 6 bases, and 8 bases stayed unmatched. This CDR3 contains 14 residues. Germline assignment: CDR1 DFQATT and CDR2 SNEGSKA (reference sequence). The CDR3 region is CSALAGGPVDTQYF. The CDR3 region has the DNA TGCAGTGCCTTAGCGGGGGGGCCCGTGGATACGCAGTATTTT.

The CDR3 here is CASSKDRSGANVLTF. The CDR3 DNA reads as TGTGCCAGCAGCAAAGACAGGTCCGGGGCCAACGTCCTGACTTTC. The chain joins TRBV21-1 to TRBJ2-6. TRBV21-1 is recorded as a pseudogene. The CDR3 has 15 residues.

The chain joins TRBV20-1 to TRBJ2-5; 7 nucleotides match TRBD2. Germline V gene lookup returns CDR1 DFQATT and CDR2 SNEGSKA (reference sequence). CDR3 length: 13 residues. After removal of 1 base from V and 4 bases from J, the junction contained 3 bases not matched to a gene. The CDR3, as DNA: TGCAGTGCTAGAGTGCCGGGGGGAGAGACCCAGTACTTC. This gives the protein CSARVPGGETQYF.

The CDR3 protein is CASSPTAIRNNEQFF. CDR3 nucleotide sequence: TGTGCCAGCAGTCCCACCGCAATCCGTAACAATGAGCAGTTCTTC. The chain is built from TRBV28 and TRBJ2-1; no clear D. Trimming removed 5 bases from V and 5 bases from J, with 16 bases in between. CDR3 length: 15 amino acids. Per germline, CDR1 MDHEN and CDR2 SYDVKM.